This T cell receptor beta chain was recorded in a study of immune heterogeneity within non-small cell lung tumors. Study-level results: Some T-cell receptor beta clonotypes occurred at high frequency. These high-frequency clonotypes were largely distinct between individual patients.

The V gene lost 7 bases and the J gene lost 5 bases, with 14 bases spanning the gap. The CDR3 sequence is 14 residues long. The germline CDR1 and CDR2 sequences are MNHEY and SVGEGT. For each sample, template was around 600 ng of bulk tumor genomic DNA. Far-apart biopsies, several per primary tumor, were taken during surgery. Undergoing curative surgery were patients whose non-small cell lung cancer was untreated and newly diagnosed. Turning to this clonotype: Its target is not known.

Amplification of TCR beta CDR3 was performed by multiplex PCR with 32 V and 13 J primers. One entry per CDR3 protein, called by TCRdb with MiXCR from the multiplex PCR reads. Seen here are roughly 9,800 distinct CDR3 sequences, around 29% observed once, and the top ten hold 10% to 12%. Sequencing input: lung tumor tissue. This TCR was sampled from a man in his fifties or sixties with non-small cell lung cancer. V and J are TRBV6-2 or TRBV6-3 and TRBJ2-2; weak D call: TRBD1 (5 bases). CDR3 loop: CASTWGRVTGELFF. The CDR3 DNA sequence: TGTGCCAGCACATGGGGCAGGGTGACCGGGGAGCTGTTTTTT.